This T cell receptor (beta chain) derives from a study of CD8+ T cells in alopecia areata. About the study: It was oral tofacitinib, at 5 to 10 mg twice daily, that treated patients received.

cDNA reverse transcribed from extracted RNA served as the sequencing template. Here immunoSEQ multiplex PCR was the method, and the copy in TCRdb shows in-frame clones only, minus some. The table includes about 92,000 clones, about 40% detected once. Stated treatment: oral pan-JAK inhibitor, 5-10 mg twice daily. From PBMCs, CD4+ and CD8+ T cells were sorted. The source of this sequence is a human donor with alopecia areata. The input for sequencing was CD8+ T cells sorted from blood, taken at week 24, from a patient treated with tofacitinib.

In DNA form, the CDR3 reads TGTGCCTGGAGTCCCCCCCCCACAGGGGGCAATGAGCAGTTCTTC. It specifies CAWSPPPTGGNEQFF. The V and J genes are TRBV30 and TRBJ2-1; TRBD1 agrees at 8 bases. V was clipped by 2 bases and J by 6 bases; unmatched bases: 9. From germline, CDR1 is GTSNPN and CDR2 SVGIG (reference sequence). CDR3 length equals 15 residues.